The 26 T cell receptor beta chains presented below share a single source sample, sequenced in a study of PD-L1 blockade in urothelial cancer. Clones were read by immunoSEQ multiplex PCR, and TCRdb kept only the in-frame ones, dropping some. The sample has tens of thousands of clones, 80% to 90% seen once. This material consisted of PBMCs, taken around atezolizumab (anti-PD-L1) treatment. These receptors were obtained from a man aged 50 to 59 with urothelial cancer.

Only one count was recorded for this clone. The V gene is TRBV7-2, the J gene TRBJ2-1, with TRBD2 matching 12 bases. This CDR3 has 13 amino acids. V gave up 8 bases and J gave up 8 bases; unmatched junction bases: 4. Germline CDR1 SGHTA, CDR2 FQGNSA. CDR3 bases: TGTGCCAGCCGACTAGCGGGAGTTTATGAGCAGTTCTTC. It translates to CASRLAGVYEQFF.

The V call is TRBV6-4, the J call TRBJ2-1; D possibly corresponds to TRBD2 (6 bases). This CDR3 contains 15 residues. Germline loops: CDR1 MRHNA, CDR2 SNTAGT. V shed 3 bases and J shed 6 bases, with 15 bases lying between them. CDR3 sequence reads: CASSEVGGVTNEQFF. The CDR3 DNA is TGTGCCAGCAGTGAGGTTGGCGGGGTCACCAATGAGCAGTTCTTC.

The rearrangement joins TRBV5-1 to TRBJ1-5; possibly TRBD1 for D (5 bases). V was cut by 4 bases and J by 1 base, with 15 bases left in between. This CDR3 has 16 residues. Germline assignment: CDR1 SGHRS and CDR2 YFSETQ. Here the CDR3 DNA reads TGCGCCAGCAGCCCTGGGTCGGGGGACAGCAATCAGCCCCAGCATTTT. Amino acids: CASSPGSGDSNQPQHF.

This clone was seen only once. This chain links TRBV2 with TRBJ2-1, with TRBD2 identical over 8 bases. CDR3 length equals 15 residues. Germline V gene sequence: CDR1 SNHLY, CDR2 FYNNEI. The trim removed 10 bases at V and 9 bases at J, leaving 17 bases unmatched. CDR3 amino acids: CATSPLTGGLGEQFF. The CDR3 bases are TGTGCCACCTCACCACTGACGGGGGGGCTGGGTGAGCAGTTCTTC.

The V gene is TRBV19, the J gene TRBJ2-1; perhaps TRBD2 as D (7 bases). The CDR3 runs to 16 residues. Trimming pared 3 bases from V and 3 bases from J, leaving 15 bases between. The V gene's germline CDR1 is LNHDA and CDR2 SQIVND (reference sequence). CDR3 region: CASSISTGGFYNEQFF. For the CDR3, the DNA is TGTGCCAGTAGTATTTCCACGGGGGGCTTCTACAATGAGCAGTTCTTC.

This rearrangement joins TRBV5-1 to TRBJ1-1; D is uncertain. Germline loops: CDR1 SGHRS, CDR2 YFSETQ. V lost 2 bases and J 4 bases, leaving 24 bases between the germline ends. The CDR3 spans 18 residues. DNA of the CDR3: TGCGCCAGCAGCTTAAGCGGGGTCCGGGTGGAGGTCTCCACTGAAGCTTTCTTT. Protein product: CASSLSGVRVEVSTEAFF.

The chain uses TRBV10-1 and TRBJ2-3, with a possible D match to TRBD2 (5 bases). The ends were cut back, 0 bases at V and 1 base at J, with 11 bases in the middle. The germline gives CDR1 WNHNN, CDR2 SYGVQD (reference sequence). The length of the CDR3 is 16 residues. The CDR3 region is CASSESRDGGTDTQYF. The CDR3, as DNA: TGCGCCAGCAGTGAGTCACGGGATGGGGGCACAGATACGCAGTATTTT.

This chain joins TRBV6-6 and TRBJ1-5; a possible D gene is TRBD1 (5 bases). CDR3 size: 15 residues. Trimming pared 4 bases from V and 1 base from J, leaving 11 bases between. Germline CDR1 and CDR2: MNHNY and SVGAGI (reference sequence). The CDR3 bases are TGTGCCAGCAGTTGGTGGCAGGGAAGCAATCAGCCCCAGCATTTT. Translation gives CASSWWQGSNQPQHF.

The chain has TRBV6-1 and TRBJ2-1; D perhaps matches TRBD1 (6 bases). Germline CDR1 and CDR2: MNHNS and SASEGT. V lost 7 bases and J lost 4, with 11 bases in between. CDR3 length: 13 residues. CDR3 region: CASNPTGYNEQFF. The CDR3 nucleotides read TGTGCCAGCAACCCGACAGGATACAATGAGCAGTTCTTC.

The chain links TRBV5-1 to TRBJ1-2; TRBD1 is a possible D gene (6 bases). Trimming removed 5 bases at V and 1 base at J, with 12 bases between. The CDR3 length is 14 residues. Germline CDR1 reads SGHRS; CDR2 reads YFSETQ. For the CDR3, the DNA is TGCGCCAGCAGTTTGCTACAGGGTAACTATGGCTACACCTTC. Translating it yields CASSLLQGNYGYTF.

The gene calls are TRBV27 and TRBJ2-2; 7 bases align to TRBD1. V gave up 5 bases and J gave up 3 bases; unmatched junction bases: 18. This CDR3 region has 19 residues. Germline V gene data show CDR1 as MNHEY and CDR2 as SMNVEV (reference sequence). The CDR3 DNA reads TGTGCCAGCAGTCCATACCCTCCTCCGATGACAGGGCACACCGGGGAGCTGTTTTTT. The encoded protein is CASSPYPPPMTGHTGELFF.

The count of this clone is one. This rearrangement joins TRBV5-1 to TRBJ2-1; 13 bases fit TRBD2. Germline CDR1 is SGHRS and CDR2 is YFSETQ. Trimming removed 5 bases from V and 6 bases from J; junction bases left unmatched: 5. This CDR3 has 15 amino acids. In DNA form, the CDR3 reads TGCGCCAGCAGAATGACTAGCGGGGGGTCCAATGAGCAGTTCTTC. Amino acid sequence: CASRMTSGGSNEQFF.

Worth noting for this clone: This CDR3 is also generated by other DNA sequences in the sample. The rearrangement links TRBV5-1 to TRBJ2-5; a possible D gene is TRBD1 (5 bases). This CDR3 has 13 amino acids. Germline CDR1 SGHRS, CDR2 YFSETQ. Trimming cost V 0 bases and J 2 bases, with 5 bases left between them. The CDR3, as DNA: TGCGCCAGCAGCTTGGACAGGCAAGAGACCCAGTACTTC. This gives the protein CASSLDRQETQYF.

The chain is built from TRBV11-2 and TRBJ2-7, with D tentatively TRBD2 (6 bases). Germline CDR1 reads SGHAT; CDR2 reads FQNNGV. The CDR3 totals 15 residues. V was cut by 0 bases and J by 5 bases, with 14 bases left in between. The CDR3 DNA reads TGTGCCAGCAGCTTAGATCGTGGTAGCGGCAACGAGCAGTACTTC. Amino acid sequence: CASSLDRGSGNEQYF.

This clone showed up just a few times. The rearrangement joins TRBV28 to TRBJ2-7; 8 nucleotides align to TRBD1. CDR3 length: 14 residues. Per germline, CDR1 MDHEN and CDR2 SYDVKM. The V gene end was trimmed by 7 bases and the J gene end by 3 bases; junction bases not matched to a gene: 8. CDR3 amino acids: CASTPTGAYYEQYF. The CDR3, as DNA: TGTGCCAGCACGCCGACAGGGGCCTACTACGAGCAGTACTTC.

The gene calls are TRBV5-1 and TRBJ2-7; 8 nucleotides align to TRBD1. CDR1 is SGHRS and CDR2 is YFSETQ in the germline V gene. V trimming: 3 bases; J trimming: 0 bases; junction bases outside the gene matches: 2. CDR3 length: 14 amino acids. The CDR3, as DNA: TGCGCCAGCAGCTCGACAGGGGTCTCCTACGAGCAGTACTTC. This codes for CASSSTGVSYEQYF.

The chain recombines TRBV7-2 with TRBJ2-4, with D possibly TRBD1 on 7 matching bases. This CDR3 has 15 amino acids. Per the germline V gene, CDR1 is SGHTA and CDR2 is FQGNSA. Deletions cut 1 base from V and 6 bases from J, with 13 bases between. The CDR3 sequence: CASSLVGGGRNIQYF. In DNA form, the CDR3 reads TGTGCCAGCAGCTTAGTCGGAGGGGGCCGAAACATTCAGTACTTC.

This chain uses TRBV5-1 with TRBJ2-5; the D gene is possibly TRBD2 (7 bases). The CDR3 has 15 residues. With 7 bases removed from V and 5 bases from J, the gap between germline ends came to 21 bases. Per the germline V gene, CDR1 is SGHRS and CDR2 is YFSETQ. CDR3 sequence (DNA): TGCGCCAGCGCCCTCATAGGGGGGGGCCTCGAGACCCAGTACTTC. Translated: CASALIGGGLETQYF.

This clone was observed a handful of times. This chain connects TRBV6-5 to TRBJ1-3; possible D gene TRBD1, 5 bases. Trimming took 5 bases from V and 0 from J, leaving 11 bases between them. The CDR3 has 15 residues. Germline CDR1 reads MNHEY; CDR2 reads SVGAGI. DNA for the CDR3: TGTGCCAGCAGTCCCCAGGGCTACTCTGGAAACACCATATATTTT. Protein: CASSPQGYSGNTIYF.

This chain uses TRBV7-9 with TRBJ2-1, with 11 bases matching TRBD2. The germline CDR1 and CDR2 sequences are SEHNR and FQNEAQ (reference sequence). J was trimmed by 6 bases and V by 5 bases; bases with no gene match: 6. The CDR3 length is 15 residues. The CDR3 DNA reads TGTGCCAGCAGCCGAGGGACTAGCGGCGGCAATGAGCAGTTCTTC. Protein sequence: CASSRGTSGGNEQFF.

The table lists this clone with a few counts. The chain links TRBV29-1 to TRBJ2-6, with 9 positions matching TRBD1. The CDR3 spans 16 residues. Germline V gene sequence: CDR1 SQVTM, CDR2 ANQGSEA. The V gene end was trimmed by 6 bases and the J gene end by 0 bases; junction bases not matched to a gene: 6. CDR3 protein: CSVRDRVHSGANVLTF. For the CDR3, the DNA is TGCAGCGTCCGGGACAGGGTCCACTCTGGGGCCAACGTCCTGACTTTC.

The CDR3 loop is CASTQSRVYGYTF. CDR3 sequence (DNA): TGCGCCAGCACCCAATCACGCGTCTATGGCTACACCTTC. The V call is TRBV10-2, the J call TRBJ1-2; D is ambiguous. There are 13 residues in the CDR3. Deletions cut 7 bases from V and 4 bases from J, with 13 bases between. The germline V gene has CDR1 WSHSY and CDR2 SAAADI.

The CDR3 is CASSEGLTYEQYF. In nucleotides, the CDR3 is TGTGCCAGCAGTGAAGGACTGACCTACGAGCAGTACTTC. This chain links TRBV6-1 with TRBJ2-7; no clear D gene. There are 13 residues in the CDR3. Trimming stripped 1 base from V and 2 bases from J, with 6 bases between. CDR1 is MNHNS and CDR2 is SASEGT in the germline V gene.

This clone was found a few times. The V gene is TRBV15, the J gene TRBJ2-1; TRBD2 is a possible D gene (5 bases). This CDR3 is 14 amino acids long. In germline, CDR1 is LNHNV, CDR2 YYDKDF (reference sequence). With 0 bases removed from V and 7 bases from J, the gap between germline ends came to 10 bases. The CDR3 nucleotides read TGTGCCACCAGCAGAGAGCGACTAATTAATGAGCAGTTCTTC. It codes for CATSRERLINEQFF.

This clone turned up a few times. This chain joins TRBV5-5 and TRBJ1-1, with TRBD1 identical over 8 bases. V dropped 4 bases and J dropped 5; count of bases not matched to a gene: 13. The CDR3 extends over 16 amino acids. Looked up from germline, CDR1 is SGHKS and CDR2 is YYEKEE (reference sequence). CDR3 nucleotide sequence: TGTGCCAGCAGCCCGGCGGCCGACAGGGGTTGGACTGAAGCTTTCTTT. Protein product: CASSPAADRGWTEAFF.

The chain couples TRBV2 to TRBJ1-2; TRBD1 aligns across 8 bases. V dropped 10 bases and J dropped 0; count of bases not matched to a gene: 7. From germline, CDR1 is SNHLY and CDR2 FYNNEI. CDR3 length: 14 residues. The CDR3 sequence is CATLQGVSNYGYTF. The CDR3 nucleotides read TGTGCCACCTTACAGGGGGTTTCTAACTATGGCTACACCTTC.